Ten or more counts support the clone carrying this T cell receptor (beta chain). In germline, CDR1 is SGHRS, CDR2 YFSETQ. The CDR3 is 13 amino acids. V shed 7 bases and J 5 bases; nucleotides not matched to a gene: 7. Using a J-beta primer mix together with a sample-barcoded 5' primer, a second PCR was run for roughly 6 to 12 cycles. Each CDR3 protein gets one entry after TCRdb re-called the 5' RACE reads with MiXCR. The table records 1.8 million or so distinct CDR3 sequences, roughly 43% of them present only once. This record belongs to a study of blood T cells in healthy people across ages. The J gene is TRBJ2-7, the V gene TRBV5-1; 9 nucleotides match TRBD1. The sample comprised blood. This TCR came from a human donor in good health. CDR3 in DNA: TGCGCCAGCCAGGGACAGGGTGCCAACGAGCAGTACTTC. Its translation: CASQGQGANEQYF.